Listed below are T cell receptor beta chains from one sample, sequenced in a study of CD8+ T cells in alopecia areata. Clones were sequenced by immunoSEQ multiplex PCR, and TCRdb holds only the in-frame ones, with some missing. The sample yields 200,000 to 250,000 clones, more than 30% seen once. The material was CD4+ T cells sorted from blood, obtained around week 31, from a patient treated with tofacitinib. The receptors were gathered from a human donor with alopecia areata. The CDR3 runs from the conserved cysteine through the conserved F or W. Each record gives: clone size, D gene, J gene, V gene, CDR3 protein, CDR3 DNA. D genes are given only for firm matches. Part of the rows lack a size; the others show once, few, many or a class for expanded clones.

clone_size: .; d_call: .; j_call: TRBJ2-3; v_call: TRBV29-1; cdr3_aa: CSVDYRVGTDTQYF; cdr3_nt: TGCAGCGTTGACTACAGGGTCGGCACAGATACGCAGTATTTT
clone_size: .; d_call: .; j_call: TRBJ1-2; v_call: TRBV4-1; cdr3_aa: CASSQIPGTTNYGYTF; cdr3_nt: TGCGCCAGCAGCCAGATACCAGGGACCACTAACTATGGCTACACCTTC
clone_size: .; d_call: .; j_call: TRBJ2-7; v_call: TRBV6-6; cdr3_aa: CASSPVRGAAEIEQYF; cdr3_nt: TGTGCCAGCAGCCCTGTACGGGGGGCCGCAGAGATCGAGCAGTACTTC
clone_size: few; d_call: .; j_call: TRBJ2-6; v_call: TRBV7-2; cdr3_aa: CASSLSVGANVLTF; cdr3_nt: TGTGCCAGCAGCTTAAGCGTTGGGGCCAACGTCCTGACTTTC
clone_size: .; d_call: TRBD1; j_call: TRBJ1-5; v_call: TRBV27; cdr3_aa: CASSSRTGSGNQPQHF; cdr3_nt: TGTGCCAGCAGTTCCCGGACAGGGTCGGGCAATCAGCCCCAGCATTTT
clone_size: .; d_call: TRBD2; j_call: TRBJ2-3; v_call: TRBV30; cdr3_aa: CAWSVRAGVTDTQYF; cdr3_nt: TGTGCCTGGAGTGTAAGGGCGGGAGTGACAGATACGCAGTATTTT
clone_size: .; d_call: .; j_call: TRBJ1-5; v_call: TRBV4-1; cdr3_aa: CASSQDGGENQPQHF; cdr3_nt: TGCGCCAGCAGCCAAGATGGGGGGGAGAATCAGCCCCAGCATTTT
clone_size: few; d_call: .; j_call: TRBJ2-7; v_call: TRBV27; cdr3_aa: CASSPQGYEQYF; cdr3_nt: TGTGCCAGCAGTCCCCAGGGGTACGAGCAGTACTTC
clone_size: once; d_call: TRBD2; j_call: TRBJ2-1; v_call: TRBV4-1; cdr3_aa: CASSQDWQRERLYNEQFF; cdr3_nt: TGCGCCAGCAGCCAAGATTGGCAGCGGGAGAGGCTATACAATGAGCAGTTCTTC
clone_size: .; d_call: TRBD1; j_call: TRBJ1-6; v_call: TRBV6-5; cdr3_aa: CATLAGTGFSRPLHF; cdr3_nt: TGTGCCACTCTTGCCGGGACAGGGTTTAGCCGACCTCTCCACTTT
clone_size: .; d_call: TRBD1; j_call: TRBJ1-2; v_call: TRBV4-1; cdr3_aa: CASSQLQRQGESSYGYTF; cdr3_nt: TGCGCCAGCAGCCAACTACAAAGACAGGGGGAGTCCTCCTATGGCTACACCTTC
clone_size: .; d_call: .; j_call: TRBJ1-2; v_call: TRBV9; cdr3_aa: CASSVAYWLHYGYTF; cdr3_nt: TGTGCCAGCAGCGTAGCTTACTGGCTTCACTATGGCTACACCTTC
clone_size: few; d_call: TRBD1; j_call: TRBJ2-1; v_call: TRBV11-2; cdr3_aa: CASSPTGNEQFF; cdr3_nt: TGTGCCAGCAGCCCGACAGGGAATGAGCAGTTCTTC
clone_size: .; d_call: .; j_call: TRBJ2-1; v_call: TRBV5-1; cdr3_aa: CASRPDPYYEQFF; cdr3_nt: TGCGCCAGCAGACCGGACCCATATTACGAGCAGTTCTTC
clone_size: .; d_call: .; j_call: TRBJ2-4; v_call: TRBV7-2; cdr3_aa: CASSLVTGSGTKNIQYF; cdr3_nt: TGTGCCAGCAGCTTAGTCACGGGAAGCGGAACCAAAAACATTCAGTACTTC
clone_size: .; d_call: TRBD1; j_call: TRBJ2-2; v_call: TRBV18; cdr3_aa: CASSPQGQGITGELFF; cdr3_nt: TGTGCCAGCTCACCACAGGGACAGGGGATCACCGGGGAGCTGTTTTTT
clone_size: many; d_call: .; j_call: TRBJ1-1; v_call: TRBV6-6; cdr3_aa: CASIQRGTEAFF; cdr3_nt: TGTGCCAGCATCCAACGGGGCACTGAAGCTTTCTTT
clone_size: .; d_call: .; j_call: TRBJ1-5; v_call: TRBV4-1; cdr3_aa: CASSQDDGTGGQPQHF; cdr3_nt: TGCGCCAGCAGCCAAGATGATGGGACGGGGGGTCAGCCCCAGCATTTT
clone_size: .; d_call: .; j_call: TRBJ2-3; v_call: TRBV5-6; cdr3_aa: CASSLPGGRGADTQYF; cdr3_nt: TGTGCCAGCAGCCTCCCGGGAGGCAGGGGCGCAGATACGCAGTATTTT
clone_size: few; d_call: TRBD1; j_call: TRBJ1-2; v_call: TRBV6-5; cdr3_aa: CASSSTGQAYGYTF; cdr3_nt: TGTGCCAGCAGTTCTACGGGACAGGCCTATGGCTACACCTTC
clone_size: .; d_call: .; j_call: TRBJ1-5; v_call: TRBV7-2; cdr3_aa: CASSGPGTLLRSNQPQHF; cdr3_nt: TGTGCCAGCAGCGGACCCGGGACCTTGCTCAGGAGCAATCAGCCCCAGCATTTT
clone_size: .; d_call: .; j_call: TRBJ2-7; v_call: TRBV1; cdr3_aa: CTSSPSGGVSYEQYF; cdr3_nt: TGCACCAGCAGCCCCTCCGGAGGGGTCTCCTACGAGCAGTACTTC
clone_size: .; d_call: TRBD1; j_call: TRBJ2-6; v_call: TRBV9; cdr3_aa: CASNRQGAVSGANVLTF; cdr3_nt: TGTGCCAGCAACCGACAGGGGGCCGTCTCTGGGGCCAACGTCCTGACTTTC
clone_size: few; d_call: TRBD1; j_call: TRBJ1-1; v_call: TRBV5-1; cdr3_aa: CASSTGGNTEAFF; cdr3_nt: TGCGCCAGCAGCACAGGGGGGAACACTGAAGCTTTCTTT
clone_size: .; d_call: .; j_call: TRBJ2-2; v_call: TRBV30; cdr3_aa: CAWSPGGELFF; cdr3_nt: TGTGCCTGGAGTCCGGGCGGGGAGCTGTTTTTT
clone_size: .; d_call: .; j_call: TRBJ2-7; v_call: TRBV27; cdr3_aa: CASSPRQAAYEQYF; cdr3_nt: TGTGCCAGCAGTCCCAGACAAGCAGCCTACGAGCAGTACTTC
clone_size: .; d_call: .; j_call: TRBJ1-2; v_call: TRBV5-1; cdr3_aa: CASSPGPDDYGYTF; cdr3_nt: TGCGCCAGCAGCCCGGGCCCAGATGACTATGGCTACACCTTC
clone_size: .; d_call: TRBD1; j_call: TRBJ1-4; v_call: TRBV6-5; cdr3_aa: CASSGIQGPGLFF; cdr3_nt: TGTGCCAGCAGTGGAATACAGGGGCCTGGACTGTTTTTT
clone_size: few; d_call: TRBD2; j_call: TRBJ2-2; v_call: TRBV30; cdr3_aa: CAWSGGSGSTGELFF; cdr3_nt: TGTGCCTGGAGTGGAGGTAGCGGGAGCACCGGGGAGCTGTTTTTT
clone_size: .; d_call: .; j_call: TRBJ2-2; v_call: TRBV7-9; cdr3_aa: CASSSGARNTGELFF; cdr3_nt: TGTGCCAGCAGCTCAGGGGCAAGGAACACCGGGGAGCTGTTTTTT
clone_size: .; d_call: .; j_call: TRBJ1-2; v_call: TRBV30; cdr3_aa: CAWSVKGTYGYTF; cdr3_nt: TGTGCCTGGAGTGTAAAAGGGACCTATGGCTACACCTTC
clone_size: .; d_call: .; j_call: TRBJ2-5; v_call: TRBV9; cdr3_aa: CASSVAASQGSQYF; cdr3_nt: TGTGCCAGCAGCGTAGCGGCCTCCCAAGGGTCCCAGTACTTC
clone_size: few; d_call: .; j_call: TRBJ2-7; v_call: TRBV18; cdr3_aa: CASSPYTTDFSYEQYF; cdr3_nt: TGTGCCAGCTCACCCTATACGACAGACTTCTCCTACGAGCAGTACTTC
clone_size: .; d_call: .; j_call: TRBJ2-7; v_call: TRBV25-1; cdr3_aa: CASSLRHEQYF; cdr3_nt: TGTGCCAGCAGTCTCCGACACGAGCAGTACTTC
clone_size: .; d_call: .; j_call: TRBJ2-5; v_call: TRBV20-1; cdr3_aa: CSASSQETQYF; cdr3_nt: TGCAGTGCTAGCTCGCAAGAGACCCAGTACTTC
clone_size: few; d_call: .; j_call: TRBJ2-2; v_call: TRBV30; cdr3_aa: CAWSPDRPGELFF; cdr3_nt: TGTGCCTGGAGCCCAGACCGGCCCGGGGAGCTGTTTTTT
clone_size: .; d_call: TRBD1; j_call: TRBJ2-2; v_call: TRBV5-1; cdr3_aa: CASRKRDRGNTGELFF; cdr3_nt: TGCGCCAGCAGAAAAAGGGACAGGGGGAACACCGGGGAGCTGTTTTTT
clone_size: few; d_call: .; j_call: TRBJ1-6; v_call: TRBV6-4; cdr3_aa: CASTMNSPLHF; cdr3_nt: TGTGCCAGCACTATGAATTCACCCCTCCACTTT
clone_size: few; d_call: TRBD2; j_call: TRBJ2-3; v_call: TRBV15; cdr3_aa: CATSTAWTSGGLPSTDTQYF; cdr3_nt: TGTGCCACCAGCACGGCTTGGACTAGCGGGGGCCTACCGTCCACAGATACGCAGTATTTT
clone_size: .; d_call: .; j_call: TRBJ2-7; v_call: TRBV7-3; cdr3_aa: CASSLSGVQGTYEQYF; cdr3_nt: TGTGCCAGCAGCCTATCAGGGGTCCAGGGAACCTACGAGCAGTACTTC
clone_size: .; d_call: TRBD2; j_call: TRBJ2-1; v_call: TRBV11-3; cdr3_aa: CASSPGGGRAPTEQFF; cdr3_nt: TGTGCCAGCAGCCCCGGGGGCGGGAGGGCCCCTACTGAGCAGTTCTTC
clone_size: .; d_call: .; j_call: TRBJ2-7; v_call: TRBV29-1; cdr3_aa: CSVGTSTYEQYF; cdr3_nt: TGCAGCGTTGGTACGTCGACCTACGAGCAGTACTTC